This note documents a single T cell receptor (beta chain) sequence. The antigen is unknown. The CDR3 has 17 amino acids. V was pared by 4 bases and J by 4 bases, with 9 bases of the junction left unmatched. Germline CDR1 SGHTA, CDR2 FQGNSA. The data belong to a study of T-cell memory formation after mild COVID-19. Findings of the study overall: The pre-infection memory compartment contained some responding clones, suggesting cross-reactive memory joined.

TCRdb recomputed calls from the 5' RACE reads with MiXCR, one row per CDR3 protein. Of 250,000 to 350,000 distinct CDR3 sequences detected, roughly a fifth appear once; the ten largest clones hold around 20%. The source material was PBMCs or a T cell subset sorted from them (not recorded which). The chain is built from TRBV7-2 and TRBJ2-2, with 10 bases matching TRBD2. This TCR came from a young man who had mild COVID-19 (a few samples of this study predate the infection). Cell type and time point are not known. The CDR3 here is CASSSPLAGETTGELFF. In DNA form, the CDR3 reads TGTGCCAGCAGCTCCCCCCTAGCGGGGGAAACCACCGGGGAGCTGTTTTTT.